This entry is about one T cell receptor (beta chain). Its antigen is not identified. This sample was included in a study of T-cell reconstitution after alpha-beta-depleted transplantation in children. Preparation of the TCRbeta library used unique molecular identifiers. A single record per CDR3 protein comes from TCRdb applying MiXCR to the PCR reads. The table has a few hundred thousand distinct CDR3 sequences, 25% to 30% seen once. Study observations and caveats: T-cell numbers and diversity, one year after transplant, stemmed largely from T cells that were newly produced. Where some patients showed high TCRbeta diversity at day 60, it came from recipient T cells and thymic progenitors that had survived. The study reportedly traced alpha-beta T cells about two months after transplant to several hundred expanded graft clones.

V was cut by 8 bases and J by 1 base, with 8 bases left in between. The CDR3 sequence is 12 residues long. The V gene's germline CDR1 is LGHDT and CDR2 YNNKEL (reference sequence). Sequencing used PBMCs, obtained before TCRalphabeta/CD19-depleted stem cell transplant. V usage is TRBV3-1 and J usage is TRBJ1-1; D unclear. This TCR derives from a boy younger than two with Wiskott-Aldrich syndrome, due to receive a stem cell transplant. This CDR3 reads CASSRQNTEAFF. Here the CDR3 DNA reads TGTGCCAGCTCACGACAGAACACTGAAGCTTTCTTT.